The 7 T cell receptor beta chains listed next were all sequenced from one sample in a study of T cells after yellow fever vaccination. TCRdb re-analysed the 5' RACE reads in MiXCR, keeping a single row per CDR3 protein. This sample has about 400,000 distinct CDR3 sequences; around 6.5% occur once, and the top ten carry 15%. The input for sequencing was PBMCs, taken 5 days after the yellow fever booster vaccination. Receptor source: a man aged 30 to 39 who received the YFV17D yellow fever vaccine.

This clonotype was seen many times. In nucleotides, the CDR3 is TGCGCCAGCAGAGCTGGGGTGACAGGGGAAGAGACCCAGTACTTC. Translated: CASRAGVTGEETQYF. This chain uses TRBV5-1 with TRBJ2-5, with TRBD1 matching over 8 bases. The V gene's germline CDR1 is SGHRS and CDR2 YFSETQ. CDR3 length: 15 residues. Trimming took 5 bases from V and 3 from J; bases not matched to a gene: 9.

This clonotype appeared a few times. The chain has TRBV5-4 and TRBJ1-1, with TRBD1 as a possible D gene (6 bases). This CDR3 has 14 amino acids. Germline assignment: CDR1 SGHNT and CDR2 YYREEE (reference sequence). V was trimmed by 2 bases and J by 3 bases, leaving 11 bases between them. The CDR3 protein is CASSLISGDTEAFF. The CDR3 region has the DNA TGTGCCAGCAGCTTAATATCAGGGGACACTGAAGCTTTCTTT.

This chain connects TRBV7-6 to TRBJ2-3; D might be TRBD2 (5 bases). This CDR3 comprises 13 residues. Between the trimmed V and J ends, which lost 5 bases and 4 bases, there was a span of 10 bases. Germline V lookup: CDR1 SGHVS, CDR2 FNYEAQ. The CDR3: CASSKTSSDTQYF. The CDR3 DNA reads as TGTGCCAGCAGCAAAACTAGTTCAGATACGCAGTATTTT. Using reference TRBV7-6 and TRBJ2-3 for the parts outside the CDR3, the full variable domain is GAGVSQSPRYKVTKRGQDVALRCDPISGHVSLYWYRQALGQGPEFLTYFNYEAQQDKSGLPNDRFSAERPEGSISTLTIQRTEQRDSAMYRCASSKTSSDTQYFGPGTRLTVL.

This clonotype was seen a few times. This chain connects TRBV7-3 to TRBJ2-1; D perhaps matches TRBD2 (5 bases). The CDR3 runs 18 residues. Between the trimmed V and J ends, which lost 5 bases and 3 bases, there was a span of 23 bases. Germline V gene lookup returns CDR1 SGHTA and CDR2 FQGTGA. The CDR3 region has the DNA TGTGCCAGCAGCCCCGAGGGCAGGCTCCACGGGCTCTACAATGAGCAGTTCTTC. Its translation: CASSPEGRLHGLYNEQFF.

This clonotype was seen at least ten times. The chain joins TRBV7-9 to TRBJ2-1; 9 bases are a match to TRBD1. The junction had 9 bases not matched to a gene; V was cut back by 5 bases and J by 10 bases. The CDR3 sequence is 14 residues long. CDR1 is SEHNR and CDR2 is FQNEAQ in the germline V gene (reference sequence). Written as DNA, the CDR3 is TGTGCCAGCAGCACCGGGACAGGGTCTCGGGAGCAGTTCTTC. Translating it yields CASSTGTGSREQFF.

This chain's CDR3 is CSARAQGNPDYEQYF. The DNA for the CDR3 is TGCAGTGCCAGGGCACAGGGGAACCCTGATTACGAGCAGTACTTC. The gene calls are TRBV20-1 and TRBJ2-7; 7 bases match TRBD1. This CDR3 contains 15 residues. V gave up 6 bases and J gave up 4 bases; unmatched junction bases: 15. CDR1 DFQATT and CDR2 SNEGSKA come from the germline V gene (reference sequence).

This clonotype has just a few counts. The genes are TRBV9 and TRBJ2-5; perhaps TRBD2 as D (6 bases). Trimming stripped 4 bases from V and 7 bases from J, with 20 bases between. CDR3 length: 15 amino acids. The germline V gene has CDR1 SGDLS and CDR2 YYNGEE. For the CDR3, the DNA is TGTGCCAGCAGCCCCCCGGAGGGAGCTCACGGGACCCAGTACTTC. Translating gives CASSPPEGAHGTQYF.